Listed below are T cell receptor beta chains from one sample, sequenced in a study of T cell repertoires in cytomegalovirus infection. In TCRdb, the reads were re-called with MiXCR into one record per CDR3 protein. The top ten clones hold approximately 4.6% of a sample with some 180,000 distinct CDR3 sequences, 8.5% to 10% of them seen once. The sample comprised PBMCs. These receptors were collected from a human donor in good health (CMV status not recorded). Some clones in this sample may be carry-over from other donors' samples. CDR3s include the opening cysteine and the closing phenylalanine or tryptophan. D genes are given only for firm matches. Clone size is given for some rows only: seen once, a few or many times, or a class if the clone is expanded.

v_call,j_call,clone_size,d_call,cdr3_aa,cdr3_nt
TRBV28,TRBJ2-7,-,TRBD2,CASSLWASGGSYF,TGTGCCAGCAGTTTATGGGCTAGCGGGGGCTCTTACTTC
TRBV7-2,TRBJ1-2,many,-,CASKTGSLYGYTF,TGTGCCAGCAAAACCGGGAGCCTTTATGGCTACACCTTC
TRBV15,TRBJ2-4,-,-,CATSRAIAKNIQYF,TGTGCCACCAGCAGAGCTATAGCCAAAAACATTCAGTACTTC
TRBV7-2,TRBJ2-3,many,TRBD2,CASSLAGGGDTQYF,TGTGCCAGCAGCTTAGCGGGCGGGGGTGATACGCAGTATTTT
TRBV7-2,TRBJ1-1,many,-,CASSPQQVGNTEAFF,TGTGCCAGCAGCCCACAACAGGTGGGGAACACTGAAGCTTTCTTT
TRBV4-3,TRBJ2-1,few,TRBD2,CASSQQGTSGTVQFF,TGCGCCAGCAGCCAACAGGGGACTAGCGGGACGGTGCAGTTCTTC
TRBV28,TRBJ1-2,many,-,CASYGMSSGYTF,TGTGCCAGCTACGGGATGAGCTCTGGCTACACCTTC
TRBV7-2,TRBJ1-2,many,TRBD1,CASRKDRGYGYTF,TGTGCCAGCAGGAAGGACAGGGGCTATGGCTACACCTTC
TRBV7-2,TRBJ1-2,many,-,CASSLEGAPHYGYTF,TGTGCCAGCAGCTTAGAAGGGGCGCCACACTATGGCTACACCTTC
TRBV7-2,TRBJ2-7,many,TRBD1,CASSLNVLRTGWYEQYF,TGTGCCAGCAGCTTAAACGTCTTGCGGACAGGGTGGTACGAGCAGTACTTC
TRBV12-3/TRBV12-4,TRBJ1-3,many,-,CASTFPAAEVVFGNTIYF,TGTGCCAGCACCTTCCCGGCAGCCGAGGTAGTTTTTGGAAACACCATATATTTT
TRBV25-1,TRBJ2-2,-,-,CASSDPGFGELFF,TGTGCCAGCAGTGATCCGGGGTTCGGGGAGCTGTTTTTT
TRBV12-3/TRBV12-4,TRBJ2-5,many,TRBD2,CASSFGSSGGVETQYF,TGTGCCAGCAGTTTTGGCTCTAGCGGGGGAGTCGAGACCCAGTACTTC
TRBV10-3,TRBJ1-1,-,-,CAISESRGGGPNTEAFF,TGTGCCATCAGTGAGTCGAGGGGGGGCGGTCCGAACACTGAAGCTTTCTTT
TRBV19,TRBJ2-1,-,TRBD2,CASTISGGGVDEQFF,TGTGCCAGTACCATTAGCGGGGGAGGGGTGGATGAGCAGTTCTTC
TRBV14,TRBJ2-1,-,-,CASKKESSYNEQFF,TGTGCCAGCAAGAAGGAGAGCTCCTACAATGAGCAGTTCTTC
TRBV7-8,TRBJ1-6,many,-,CASSLTGHQGNNSPLHF,TGTGCCAGCAGCTTAACAGGTCACCAGGGGAACAATTCACCCCTCCACTTT
TRBV7-2,TRBJ2-7,many,TRBD1,CASSSRQGLPYEQYF,TGTGCCAGCAGCTCACGACAGGGTCTACCCTACGAGCAGTACTTC
TRBV28,TRBJ2-6,many,-,CASRTTAGANVLTF,TGTGCCAGCAGAACGACGGCTGGGGCCAACGTCCTGACTTTC
TRBV5-1,TRBJ1-2,few,TRBD1,CASSAGTGLYFGYTF,TGCGCCAGCAGCGCAGGGACAGGACTGTACTTTGGCTACACCTTC
TRBV7-9,TRBJ1-4,many,TRBD1,CASSPRQGANLRSEKLFF,TGTGCCAGCAGCCCGCGACAGGGGGCGAACTTACGGTCCGAAAAACTGTTTTTT